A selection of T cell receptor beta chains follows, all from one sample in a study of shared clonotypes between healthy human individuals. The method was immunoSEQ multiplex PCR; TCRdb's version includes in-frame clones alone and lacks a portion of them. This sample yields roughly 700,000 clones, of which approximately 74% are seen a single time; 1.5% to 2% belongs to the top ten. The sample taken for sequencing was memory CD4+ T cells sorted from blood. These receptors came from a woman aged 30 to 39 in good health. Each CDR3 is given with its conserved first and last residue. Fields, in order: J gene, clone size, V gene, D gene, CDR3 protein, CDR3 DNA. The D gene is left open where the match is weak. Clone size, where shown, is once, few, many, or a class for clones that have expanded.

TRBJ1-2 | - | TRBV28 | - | CASSRQRGGYTF | TGTGCCAGCAGCCGACAGAGGGGGGGCTACACCTTC
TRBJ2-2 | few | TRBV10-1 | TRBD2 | CASSDQQGTSGTGELFF | TGCGCCAGCAGTGACCAGCAGGGGACTAGCGGGACCGGGGAGCTGTTTTTT
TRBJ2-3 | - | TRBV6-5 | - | CASSYYSASTDTQYF | TGTGCCAGCAGTTACTACAGCGCTAGCACAGATACGCAGTATTTT
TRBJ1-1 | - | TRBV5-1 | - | CASSLQGRGTEAFF | TGCGCCAGCAGCTTGCAGGGAAGAGGCACTGAAGCTTTCTTT
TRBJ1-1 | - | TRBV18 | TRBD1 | CASSPTGQGVGTEAFF | TGTGCCAGCTCACCAACCGGACAGGGGGTTGGCACTGAAGCTTTCTTT
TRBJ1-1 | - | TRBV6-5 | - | CASSYARGTYTEAFF | TGTGCCAGCAGTTACGCCCGGGGCACATACACTGAAGCTTTCTTT
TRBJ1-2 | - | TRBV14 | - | CASSRDGYYGYTF | TGTGCCAGCAGCCGCGACGGCTACTATGGCTACACCTTC
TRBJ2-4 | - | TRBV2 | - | CASSGRSGQGLNIQYF | TGTGCCAGCTCGGGTCGGTCGGGGCAGGGCCTTAACATTCAGTACTTC
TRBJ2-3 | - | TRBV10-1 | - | CAGRVLVQGETDTQYF | TGCGCCGGGAGGGTTCTTGTGCAGGGGGAAACAGATACGCAGTATTTT
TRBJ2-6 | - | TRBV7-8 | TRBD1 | CASSLRNRGRWPGANVLTF | TGTGCCAGCAGCCTACGAAACAGGGGGCGTTGGCCCGGGGCCAACGTCCTGACTTTC
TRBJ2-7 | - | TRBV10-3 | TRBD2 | CAISRLAGGYEQYF | TGTGCCATCAGCCGACTAGCGGGAGGCTACGAGCAGTACTTC
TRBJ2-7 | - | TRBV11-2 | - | CASSNQGLAYEQYF | TGTGCCAGCAGCAACCAAGGACTCGCCTACGAGCAGTACTTC
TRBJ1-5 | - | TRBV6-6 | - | CASANQGSQPQHF | TGTGCCAGCGCGAACCAGGGCTCTCAGCCCCAGCATTTT
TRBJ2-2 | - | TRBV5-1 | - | CASSSGVENTGELFF | TGCGCCAGCAGCTCTGGAGTGGAGAACACCGGGGAGCTGTTTTTT
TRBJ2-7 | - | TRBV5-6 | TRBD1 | CASSLLGQGAYEQYF | TGTGCCAGCAGCTTGTTGGGACAGGGGGCCTACGAGCAGTACTTC
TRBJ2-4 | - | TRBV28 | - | CASSLAAGQRNIQYF | TGTGCCAGCAGTTTGGCGGCGGGACAGAGAAACATTCAGTACTTC
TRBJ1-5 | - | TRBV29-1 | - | CSVVTVSNQPQHF | TGCAGCGTTGTTACGGTTAGCAATCAGCCCCAGCATTTT
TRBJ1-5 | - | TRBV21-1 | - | CASSRVVRRGSNQPQHF | TGTGCCAGCAGCAGGGTCGTCCGTAGGGGTTCCAATCAGCCCCAGCATTTT
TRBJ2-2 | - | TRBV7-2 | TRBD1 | CASSRGTAITGELFF | TGTGCCAGCAGCCGAGGGACAGCTATCACCGGGGAGCTGTTTTTT
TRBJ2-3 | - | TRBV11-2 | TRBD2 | CASSFNSGGRDTQYF | TGTGCCAGCAGCTTTAATAGCGGGGGGAGGGATACGCAGTATTTT
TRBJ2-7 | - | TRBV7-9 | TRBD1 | CASSLEGQGNEQYF | TGTGCCAGCAGCTTAGAGGGACAGGGTAACGAGCAGTACTTC
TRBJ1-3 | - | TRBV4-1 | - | CASSPGDRGTIYF | TGCGCCAGCAGCCCGGGGGATCGGGGCACCATATATTTT